Detailed here is one T cell receptor (beta chain). Its antigen has not been determined. No clone much larger than this one lies a single base away; base qualities are absent. Relative to germline, V is 0 bases shorter and J is 6 bases shorter, with 5 bases between their ends. The germline V gene (reference sequence) yields LGHDT for CDR1 and YNNKEL for CDR2. The CDR3 holds 13 amino acids from the cysteine to the phenylalanine. Left in the record is the CDR3 DNA by itself, 39 bases read in frame from the first base. This sample is drawn from a study of human T cells and chemical hapten exposure (dated by TCRdb to 2020 to 2023). Regarding the complete study: For sensitization, 2% DPC in acetone was applied to a 2 cm by 2 cm area of upper inner arm skin. Patients additionally received weekly therapeutic DPC doses to the scalp throughout the roughly 26-week study period. Patch testing on the upper back used Finn chambers containing 0.01% DPC, with scoring done after 6 days according to International Contact Dermatitis Research Group standards. The mostly female patient cohort included alopecia areata with under or over 50% scalp involvement, alopecia totalis and alopecia universalis. Libraries were pooled for sequencing, and per-sample TCR yields varied mainly because of small differences in library volumes within the pool. The study tracked peripheral blood TCR repertoire changes in vivo during primary and secondary sensitization to the hapten diphenylcyclopropenone (DPC) in alopecia patients. Patient blood was sampled pre-sensitization (week 0) and at 2, 6 and about 24 weeks after DPC sensitization. Blood for TCR sequencing was provided by twenty-nine alopecia patients at one to four time points (pre-sensitization, 2, 6 and 24 weeks).

The time point label, as the study defines it: pre-sensitization, week 0. The treatment or condition label on this specimen signifies: therapeutic diphenylcyclopropenone sensitization with weekly scalp DPC. Blood at each patch-test visit was drawn before the patch test was applied. Eligible patients were aged 18 to 70, diagnosed with alopecia, deemed suitable for DPC therapy, and excluded if pregnant. Total RNA was extracted from unfractionated whole blood that had been collected in Tempus Blood RNA tubes. Preparation of the library involved RACE. Sequencing took place on a NextSeq 500. During library preparation, unique molecular identifiers were attached to individual cDNA molecules so that TCRs could be counted quantitatively and reproducibly. Both TCR alpha and TCR beta chains were sequenced from each blood RNA sample. In the paper's pipeline: The median number of TCRs per sample was approximately 98,000, ranging from roughly 23,224 to 690,600. The Decombinator software suite was used to annotate V, J and CDR3 in the TCR reads. For PS versus PT1 abundance plots, all samples were subsampled to the same number of TCRs (28,000). Expanded TCRs were defined as absent before sensitization and observed at least eight times at the 2-week time point. The public reads were reprocessed in TCRdb via fastp at Q25 and MiXCR, keeping in-frame beta chains. Rows matching on CDR3 protein sequence are summarized as one entry with the most common DNA and genes. The V and J calls shown here were made by TCRdb, not taken from the authors' results. Here the sample has 57,000 or so distinct CDR3 sequences; about 11% occur a single time. The ten largest clones capture about 4% of the sample.

On the study overall, not on this receptor specifically: Repeated subsampling changed both the strength of the expansion versus patch-test correlation and the threshold at which that correlation became significant. Significantly more large CDR3 similarity clusters were formed by expanded TCRs than by pre-sensitization or healthy control sets, consistent with antigen-driven responses. DPC sensitization did not change the number of TCRs with a frequency above 1 in 1000, and there was no evidence of changes in global repertoire structure. The number of PT1 expanded TCRs positively correlated with patch test score, significant at thresholds 8, 16 and 32 but not 4. All patients had alopecia, a presumed autoimmune disease, so their immune response might differ from that of healthy individuals.

The clonotype was recovered from a woman aged 40 to 55 with alopecia areata. Some clones in this sample may be carry-over from other donors' samples. Sequences were derived from whole blood, sampled in connection with sensitization to the hapten diphenylcyclopropenone (DPC). The chain couples TRBV3-1 to TRBJ2-2, with no confident D gene call. The CDR3 reads CASSQDPPGELFF. DNA sequence: TGTGCCAGCAGCCAAGACCCGCCCGGGGAGCTGTTTTTT.